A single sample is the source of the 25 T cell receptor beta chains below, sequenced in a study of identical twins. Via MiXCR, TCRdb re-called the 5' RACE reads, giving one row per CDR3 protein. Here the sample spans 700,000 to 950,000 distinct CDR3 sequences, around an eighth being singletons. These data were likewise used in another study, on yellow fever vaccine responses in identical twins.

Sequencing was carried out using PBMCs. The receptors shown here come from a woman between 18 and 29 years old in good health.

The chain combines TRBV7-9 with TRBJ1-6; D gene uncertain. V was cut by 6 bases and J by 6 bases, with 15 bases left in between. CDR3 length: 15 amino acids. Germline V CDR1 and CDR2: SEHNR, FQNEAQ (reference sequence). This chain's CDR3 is CASSAGLFPNSPLHF. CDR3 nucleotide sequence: TGTGCCAGCAGTGCCGGTCTGTTTCCTAATTCACCCCTCCACTTT.

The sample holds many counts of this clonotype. The CDR3: CASSTGQGTYNEQFF. In DNA form, the CDR3 reads TGCGCCAGCAGCACTGGACAGGGAACCTACAATGAGCAGTTCTTC. This sequence joins TRBV5-1 and TRBJ2-1; 8 nucleotides agree with TRBD1. Looked up from germline, CDR1 is SGHRS and CDR2 is YFSETQ. This CDR3 is built from 15 residues. The junction had 5 bases not matched to a gene; V was cut back by 4 bases and J by 2 bases.

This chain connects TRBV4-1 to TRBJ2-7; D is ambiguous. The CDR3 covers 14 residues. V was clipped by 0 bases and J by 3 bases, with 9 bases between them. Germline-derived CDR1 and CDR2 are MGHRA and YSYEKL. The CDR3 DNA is TGCGCCAGCAGCCAAGATCAAAGATTCTACGAGCAGTACGTC. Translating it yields CASSQDQRFYEQYV.

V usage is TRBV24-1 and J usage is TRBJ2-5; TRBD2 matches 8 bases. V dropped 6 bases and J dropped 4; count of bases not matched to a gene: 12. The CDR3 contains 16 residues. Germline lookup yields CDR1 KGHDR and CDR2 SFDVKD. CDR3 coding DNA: TGTGCCACCAGTCACTCCAGCGGGAGTTTTGGAGAGACCCAGTACTTC. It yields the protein CATSHSSGSFGETQYF.

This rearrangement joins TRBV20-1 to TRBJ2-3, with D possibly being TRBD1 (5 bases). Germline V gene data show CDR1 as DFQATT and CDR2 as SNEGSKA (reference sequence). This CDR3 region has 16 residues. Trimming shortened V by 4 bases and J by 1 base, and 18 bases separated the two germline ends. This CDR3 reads CSANAPSGSGTDTQYF. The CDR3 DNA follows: TGCAGTGCTAACGCCCCCTCAGGGTCGGGCACAGATACGCAGTATTTT.

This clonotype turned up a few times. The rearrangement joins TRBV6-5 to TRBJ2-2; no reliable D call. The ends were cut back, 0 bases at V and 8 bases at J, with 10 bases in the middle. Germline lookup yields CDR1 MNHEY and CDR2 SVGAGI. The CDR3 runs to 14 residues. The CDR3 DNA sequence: TGTGCCAGCAGTTACTCCCCAGTTTGGGGGGAGCTGTTTTTT. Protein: CASSYSPVWGELFF.

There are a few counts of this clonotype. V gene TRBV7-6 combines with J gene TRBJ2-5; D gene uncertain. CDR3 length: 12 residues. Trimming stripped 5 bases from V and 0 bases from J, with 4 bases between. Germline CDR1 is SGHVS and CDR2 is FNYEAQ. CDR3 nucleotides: TGTGCCAGCAGCGCCAACCAAGAGACCCAGTACTTC. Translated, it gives CASSANQETQYF.

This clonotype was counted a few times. The CDR3 region has the DNA TGCGCCAGCAGCTTTGGGCAGGAGAACACCGGGGAGCTGTTTTTT. This sequence encodes CASSFGQENTGELFF. The chain is built from TRBV5-1 and TRBJ2-2; D gene uncertain. V was shortened by 2 bases and J by 1 base, with 9 bases between the two germline ends. The CDR3 totals 15 residues. Germline V gene lookup returns CDR1 SGHRS and CDR2 YFSETQ.

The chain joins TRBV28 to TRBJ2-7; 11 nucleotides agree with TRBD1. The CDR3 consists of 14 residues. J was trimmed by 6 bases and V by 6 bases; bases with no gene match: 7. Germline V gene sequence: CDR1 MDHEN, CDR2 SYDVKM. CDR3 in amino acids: CASRSGTGGFEQYV. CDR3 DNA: TGTGCCAGCAGATCCGGGACAGGGGGGTTCGAGCAGTACGTC.

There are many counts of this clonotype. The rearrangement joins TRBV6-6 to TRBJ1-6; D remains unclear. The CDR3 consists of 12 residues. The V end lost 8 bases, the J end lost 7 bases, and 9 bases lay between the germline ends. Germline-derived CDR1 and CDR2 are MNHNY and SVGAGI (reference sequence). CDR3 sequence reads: CASARTNSPLHF. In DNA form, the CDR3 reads TGTGCCAGCGCAAGGACGAATTCACCCCTCCACTTT.

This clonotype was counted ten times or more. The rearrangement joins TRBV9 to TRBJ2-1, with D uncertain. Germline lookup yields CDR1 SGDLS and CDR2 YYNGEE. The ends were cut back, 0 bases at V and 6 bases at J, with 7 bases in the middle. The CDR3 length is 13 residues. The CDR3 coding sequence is TGTGCCAGCAGCGTAGGAGATTTCAATGAGCAGTTCTTC. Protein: CASSVGDFNEQFF. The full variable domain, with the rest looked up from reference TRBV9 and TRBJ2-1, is DSGVTQTPKHLITATGQRVTLRCSPRSGDLSVYWYQQSLDQGLQFLIQYYNGEERAKGNILERFSAQQFPDLHSELNLSSLELGDSALYFCASSVGDFNEQFFGPGTRLTVL.

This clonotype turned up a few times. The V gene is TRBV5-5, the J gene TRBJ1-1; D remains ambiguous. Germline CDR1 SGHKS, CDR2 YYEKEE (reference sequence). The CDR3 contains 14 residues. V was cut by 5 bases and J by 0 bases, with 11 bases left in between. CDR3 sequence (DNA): TGTGCCAGCAGGCATCGGGAGGTGAACACTGAAGCTTTCTTT. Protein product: CASRHREVNTEAFF.

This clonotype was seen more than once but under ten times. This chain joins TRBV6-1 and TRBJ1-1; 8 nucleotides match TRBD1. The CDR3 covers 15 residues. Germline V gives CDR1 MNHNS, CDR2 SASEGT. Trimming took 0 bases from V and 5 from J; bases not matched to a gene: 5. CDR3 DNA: TGTGCCAGCAGTGAAGCGGGCAGGGGGCGAACTGAAGCTTTCTTT. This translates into CASSEAGRGRTEAFF.

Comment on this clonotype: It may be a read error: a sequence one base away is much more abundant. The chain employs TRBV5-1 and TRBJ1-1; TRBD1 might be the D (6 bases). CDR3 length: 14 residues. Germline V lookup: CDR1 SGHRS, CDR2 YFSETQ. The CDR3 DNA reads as TGCGCCAGCACTGAACAGGGATTTAACACTGAAGCTCTCTTT. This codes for CASTEQGFNTEALF. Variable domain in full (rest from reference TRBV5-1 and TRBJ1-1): KAGVTQTPRYLIKTRGQQVTLSCSPISGHRSVSWYQQTPGQGLQFLFEYFSETQRNKGNFPGRFSGRQFSNSRSEMNVSTLELGDSALYLCASTEQGFNTEALFGQGTRLTVV.

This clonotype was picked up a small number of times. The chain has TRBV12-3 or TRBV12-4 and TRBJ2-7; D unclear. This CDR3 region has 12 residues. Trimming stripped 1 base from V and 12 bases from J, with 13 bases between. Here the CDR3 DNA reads TGTGCCAGCAGTTTAGGCCACTTCTCGCGGTACTTC. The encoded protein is CASSLGHFSRYF.

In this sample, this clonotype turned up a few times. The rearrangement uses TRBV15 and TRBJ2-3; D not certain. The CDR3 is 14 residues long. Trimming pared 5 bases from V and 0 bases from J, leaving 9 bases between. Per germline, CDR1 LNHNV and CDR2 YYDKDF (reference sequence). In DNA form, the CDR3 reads TGTGCCACCAGCGGCCTGCAAAGCACAGATACGCAGTATTTT. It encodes CATSGLQSTDTQYF.

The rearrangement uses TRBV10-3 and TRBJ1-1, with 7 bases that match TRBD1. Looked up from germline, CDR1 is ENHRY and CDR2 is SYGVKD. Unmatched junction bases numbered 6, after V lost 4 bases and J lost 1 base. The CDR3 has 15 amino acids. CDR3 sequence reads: CAISAGDRQNTEAFF. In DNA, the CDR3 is TGTGCCATCAGTGCGGGGGACAGACAGAACACTGAAGCTTTCTTT.

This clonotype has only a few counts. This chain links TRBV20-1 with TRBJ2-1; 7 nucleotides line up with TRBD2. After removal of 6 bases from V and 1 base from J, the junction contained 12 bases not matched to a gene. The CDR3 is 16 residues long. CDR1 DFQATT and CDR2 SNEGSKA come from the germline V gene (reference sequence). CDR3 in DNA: TGCAGTGCAATTCCGGGACTACCCCCATCCTACAATGAGCAGTTCTTC. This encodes CSAIPGLPPSYNEQFF.

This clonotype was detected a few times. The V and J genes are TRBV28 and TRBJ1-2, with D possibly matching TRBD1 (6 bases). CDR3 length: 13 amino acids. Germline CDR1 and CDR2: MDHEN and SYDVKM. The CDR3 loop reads CGSSTQGNYGYTF. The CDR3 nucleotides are TGTGGGTCTTCGACTCAGGGGAACTATGGCTACACCTTC.

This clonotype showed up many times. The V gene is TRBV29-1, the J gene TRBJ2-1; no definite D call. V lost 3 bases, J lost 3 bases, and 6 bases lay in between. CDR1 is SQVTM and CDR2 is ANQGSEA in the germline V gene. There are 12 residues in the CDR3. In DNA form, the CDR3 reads TGCAGCGTTGAGGCTCGCTACAATGAGCAGTTCTTC. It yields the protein CSVEARYNEQFF.

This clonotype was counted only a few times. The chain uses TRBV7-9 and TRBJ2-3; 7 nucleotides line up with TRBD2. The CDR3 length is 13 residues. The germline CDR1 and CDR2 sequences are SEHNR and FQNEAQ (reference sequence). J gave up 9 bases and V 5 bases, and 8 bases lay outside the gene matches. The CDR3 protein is CASSGTTKGTQYF. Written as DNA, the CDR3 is TGTGCCAGCAGCGGGACTACCAAAGGCACGCAGTATTTT.

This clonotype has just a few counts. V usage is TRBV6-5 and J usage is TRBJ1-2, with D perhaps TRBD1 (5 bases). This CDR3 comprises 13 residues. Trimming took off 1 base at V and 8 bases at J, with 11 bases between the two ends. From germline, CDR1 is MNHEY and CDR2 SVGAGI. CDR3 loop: CASSYFFGDGYTF. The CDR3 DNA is TGTGCCAGCAGTTACTTTTTTGGGGACGGCTACACCTTC.

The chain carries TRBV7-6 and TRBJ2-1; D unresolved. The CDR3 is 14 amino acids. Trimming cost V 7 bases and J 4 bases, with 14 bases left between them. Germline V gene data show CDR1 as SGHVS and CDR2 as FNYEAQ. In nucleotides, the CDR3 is TGTGCCAGCATGTGGCGAAGGCCGTACAATGAGCAGTTCTTC. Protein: CASMWRRPYNEQFF.

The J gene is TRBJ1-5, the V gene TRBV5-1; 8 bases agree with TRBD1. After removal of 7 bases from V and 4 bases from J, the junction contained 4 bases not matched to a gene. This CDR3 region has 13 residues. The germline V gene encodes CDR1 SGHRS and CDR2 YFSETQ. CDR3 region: CASGQGPNQPQHF. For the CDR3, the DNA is TGCGCCAGCGGACAGGGACCAAATCAGCCCCAGCATTTT.

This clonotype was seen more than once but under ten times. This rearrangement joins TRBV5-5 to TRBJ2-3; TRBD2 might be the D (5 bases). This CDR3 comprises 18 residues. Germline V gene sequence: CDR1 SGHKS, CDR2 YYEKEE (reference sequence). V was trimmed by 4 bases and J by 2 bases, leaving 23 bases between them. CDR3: CASSKNFRGLEITDTQYF. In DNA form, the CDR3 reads TGTGCCAGCAGCAAGAATTTCCGGGGTCTAGAAATCACAGATACGCAGTATTTT.